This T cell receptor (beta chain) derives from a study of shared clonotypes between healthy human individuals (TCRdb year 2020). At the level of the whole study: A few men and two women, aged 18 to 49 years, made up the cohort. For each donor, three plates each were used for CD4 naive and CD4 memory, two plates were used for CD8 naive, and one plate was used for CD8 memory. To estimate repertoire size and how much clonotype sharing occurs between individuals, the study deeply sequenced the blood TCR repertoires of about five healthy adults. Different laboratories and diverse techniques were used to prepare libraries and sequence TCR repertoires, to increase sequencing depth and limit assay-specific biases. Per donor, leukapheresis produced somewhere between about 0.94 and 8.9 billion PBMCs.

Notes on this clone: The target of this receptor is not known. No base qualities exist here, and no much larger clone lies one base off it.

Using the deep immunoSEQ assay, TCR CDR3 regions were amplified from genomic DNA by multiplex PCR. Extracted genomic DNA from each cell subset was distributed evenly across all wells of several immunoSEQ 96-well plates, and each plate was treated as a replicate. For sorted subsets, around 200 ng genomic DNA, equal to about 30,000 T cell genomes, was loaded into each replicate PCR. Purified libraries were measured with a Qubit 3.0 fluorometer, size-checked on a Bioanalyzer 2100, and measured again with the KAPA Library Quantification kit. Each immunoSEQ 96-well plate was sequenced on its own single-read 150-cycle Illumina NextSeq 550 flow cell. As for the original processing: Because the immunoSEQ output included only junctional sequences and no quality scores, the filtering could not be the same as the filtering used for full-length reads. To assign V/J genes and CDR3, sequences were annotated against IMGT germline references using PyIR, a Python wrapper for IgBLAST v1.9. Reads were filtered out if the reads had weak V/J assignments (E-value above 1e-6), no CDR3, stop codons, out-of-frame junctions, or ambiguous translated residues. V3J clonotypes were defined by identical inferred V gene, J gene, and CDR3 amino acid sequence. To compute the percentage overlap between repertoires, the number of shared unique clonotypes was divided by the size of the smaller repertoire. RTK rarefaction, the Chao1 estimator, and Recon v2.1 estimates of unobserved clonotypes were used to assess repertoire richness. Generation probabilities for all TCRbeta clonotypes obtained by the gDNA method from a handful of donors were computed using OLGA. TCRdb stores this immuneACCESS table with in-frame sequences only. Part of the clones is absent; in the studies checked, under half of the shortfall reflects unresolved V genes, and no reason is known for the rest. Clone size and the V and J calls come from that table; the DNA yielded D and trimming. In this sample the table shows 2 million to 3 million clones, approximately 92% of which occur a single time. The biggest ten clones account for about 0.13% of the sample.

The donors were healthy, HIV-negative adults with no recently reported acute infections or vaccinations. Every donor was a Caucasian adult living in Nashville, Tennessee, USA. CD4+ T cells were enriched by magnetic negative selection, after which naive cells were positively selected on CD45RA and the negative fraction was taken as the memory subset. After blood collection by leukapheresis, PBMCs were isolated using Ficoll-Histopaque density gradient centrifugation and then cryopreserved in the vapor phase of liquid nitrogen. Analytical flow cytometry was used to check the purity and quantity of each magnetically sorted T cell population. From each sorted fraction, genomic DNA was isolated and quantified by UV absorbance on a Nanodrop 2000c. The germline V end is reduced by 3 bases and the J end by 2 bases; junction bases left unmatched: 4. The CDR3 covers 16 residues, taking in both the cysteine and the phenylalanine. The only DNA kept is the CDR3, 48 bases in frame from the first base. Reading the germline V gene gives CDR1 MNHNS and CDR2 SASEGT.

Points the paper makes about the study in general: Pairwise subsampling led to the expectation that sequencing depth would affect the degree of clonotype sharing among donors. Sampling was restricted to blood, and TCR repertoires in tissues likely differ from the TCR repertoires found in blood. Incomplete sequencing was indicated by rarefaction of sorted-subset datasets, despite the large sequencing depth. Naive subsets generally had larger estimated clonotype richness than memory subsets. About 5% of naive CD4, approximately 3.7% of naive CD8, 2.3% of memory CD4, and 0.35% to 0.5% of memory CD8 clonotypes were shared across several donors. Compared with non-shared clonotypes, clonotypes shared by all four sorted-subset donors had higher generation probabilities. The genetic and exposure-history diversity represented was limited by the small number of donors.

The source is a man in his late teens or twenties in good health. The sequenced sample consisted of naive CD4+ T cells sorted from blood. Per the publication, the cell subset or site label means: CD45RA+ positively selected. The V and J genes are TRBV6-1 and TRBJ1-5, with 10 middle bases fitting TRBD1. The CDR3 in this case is CASSDPTGGGNQPQHF. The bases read TGTGCCAGCAGTGATCCGACAGGGGGCGGCAATCAGCCCCAGCATTTT.